The 15 T cell receptor beta chains below were found in one sample sequenced in a study of regulatory T cells in long-lasting Graves disease. As for time point: persistent/refractory GD, antithyroid drugs over 5 years with positive TRAb. With RNA extracted from PBMCs as input, the TCR library was made. Construction of TCR beta libraries relied on iRepertoire HTBI primers and on Arm-PCR targeting CDR3 regions. TCRdb re-analysed the multiplex PCR reads in MiXCR, keeping a single row per CDR3 protein. In the table there are roughly 500,000 distinct CDR3 sequences, roughly 21% of which are singletons. Specimen: peripheral blood mononuclear cells (PBMCs), collected when the disease was refractory, from a patient treated with antithyroid drugs. These receptors all come from a female donor with Graves disease.

In its sample, this clonotype was seen many times. The V and J genes are TRBV11-2 and TRBJ2-7; TRBD1 matches at 8 bases. The length of the CDR3 is 14 residues. J gave up 3 bases and V 4 bases, and 5 bases lay outside the gene matches. The germline V gene encodes CDR1 SGHAT and CDR2 FQNNGV. CDR3 nucleotides: TGTGCCAGCAGCTCCGCAGGGGGCCGCTACGAGCAGTACTTC. Its protein product is CASSSAGGRYEQYF.

This clonotype was recorded a few times. This may arise from a read error, as a much more abundant clone is one base away. The chain combines TRBV6-2 or TRBV6-3 with TRBJ1-1, with D unresolved. The germline gives CDR1 MNHEY, CDR2 SVGEGT. The CDR3 is 13 amino acids. The CDR3 loop is CAGSGRENTEAFF. In DNA, the CDR3 is TGTGCCGGCAGTGGACGGGAGAACACTGAAGCTTTCTTT.

Here the CDR3 DNA reads TGTGCCAGCAGTTTCGAGTCCTATAATTCACCCCTCCACTTT. Translating it yields CASSFESYNSPLHF. This chain uses TRBV9 with TRBJ1-6; D is uncertain. The V end was cut by 5 bases, the J end by 1 base, with 7 bases between. The CDR3 runs to 14 residues. CDR1 SGDLS and CDR2 YYNGEE come from the germline V gene. Full variable domain (outside the CDR3, taken from reference TRBV9 and TRBJ1-6): DSGVTQTPKHLITATGQRVTLRCSPRSGDLSVYWYQQSLDQGLQFLIQYYNGEERAKGNILERFSAQQFPDLHSELNLSSLELGDSALYFCASSFESYNSPLHFGNGTRLTVT.

The chain has TRBV28 and TRBJ2-2, with 7 bases identical to TRBD1. The germline CDR1 and CDR2 sequences are MDHEN and SYDVKM. J lost 3 bases, V lost 7 bases, and 5 bases had no gene match. The CDR3 sequence is 14 residues long. CDR3: CASTDRADTGELFF. The CDR3 nucleotides are TGTGCCAGCACCGACAGGGCCGACACCGGGGAGCTGTTTTTT.

This rearrangement joins TRBV19 to TRBJ1-1; TRBD1 agrees at 7 bases. This CDR3 region has 15 residues. V lost 3 bases to trimming and J lost 5 bases; unmatched junction nucleotides: 9. Germline CDR1 reads LNHDA; CDR2 reads SQIVND (reference sequence). CDR3 amino acids: CASSISTGSGTEAFF. CDR3 coding DNA: TGTGCCAGTAGTATCTCGACAGGGTCGGGGACTGAAGCTTTCTTT.

This chain joins TRBV28 and TRBJ1-6; 8 bases fit TRBD1. The CDR3 runs to 14 residues. The germline V gene has CDR1 MDHEN and CDR2 SYDVKM. Trimming removed 7 bases from V and 7 bases from J; junction bases left unmatched: 6. Here the CDR3 reads CASTLDRDNSPLHF. CDR3 sequence (DNA): TGTGCCAGCACTCTGGACAGGGACAATTCACCCCTCCACTTT.

In this sample, this clonotype turned up once. A much larger clone differs by one base, so this may be a read error. The chain combines TRBV7-9 with TRBJ1-2, with D unresolved. The V end was cut by 5 bases, the J end by 6 bases, with 10 bases between. The CDR3 sequence is 12 residues long. Germline V CDR1 and CDR2: SEHNR, FQNEAQ (reference sequence). CDR3 DNA: TGTGCCAGCAGCCACGAGTCGAATGGCTACACCTTC. This encodes CASSHESNGYTF.

This chain joins TRBV6-9 and TRBJ2-3, with a possible D match to TRBD2 (7 bases). Trimming stripped 4 bases from V and 1 base from J, with 18 bases between. The CDR3 has 17 residues. In germline, CDR1 is MNHGY, CDR2 SVAAGI. The CDR3 sequence is CASSSLGGGSGTDTQYF. Written as DNA, the CDR3 is TGTGCCAGCAGTTCCCTCGGGGGCGGGAGTGGCACAGATACGCAGTATTTT.

Points on this clonotype: This may be a read error: a much more frequent sequence differs by one nucleotide. V gene TRBV11-2 combines with J gene TRBJ1-2, with TRBD1 matching 9 bases. The CDR3 runs 15 residues. With V trimmed by 5 bases and J by 4 bases, 8 bases remained unmatched. Germline CDR1 reads SGHAT; CDR2 reads FQNNGV. The CDR3 DNA follows: TGTGCCAGCAGCGCTCCGGGACAGGGTTTCTATGGCTACACCTTC. This encodes CASSAPGQGFYGYTF.

In its sample, this clonotype was seen many times. The rearrangement joins TRBV11-2 to TRBJ2-5; D gene ambiguous. The CDR3 consists of 14 residues. V was pared by 1 base and J by 4 bases, with 10 bases between. Looked up from germline, CDR1 is SGHAT and CDR2 is FQNNGV. The DNA for the CDR3 is TGTGCCAGCAGCTTAGGAGGCAGTAGAGAGACCCAGTACTTC. It encodes CASSLGGSRETQYF.

The genes are TRBV5-1 and TRBJ2-7, with 10 bases fitting TRBD1. With V trimmed by 1 base and J by 2 bases, 12 bases remained unmatched. Looked up from germline, CDR1 is SGHRS and CDR2 is YFSETQ. The CDR3 length is 18 residues. The CDR3 is CASSLTPRLGQGAYEQYF. DNA of the CDR3: TGCGCCAGCAGCTTGACCCCCCGACTCGGACAGGGGGCCTACGAGCAGTACTTC.

This chain uses TRBV29-1 with TRBJ2-7, with 7 bases that match TRBD2. CDR1 is SQVTM and CDR2 is ANQGSEA in the germline V gene. The CDR3 length is 13 residues. With 4 bases clipped from V and 2 bases from J, the junction kept 5 bases outside the gene matches. The DNA of the CDR3 is TGCAGCGTTGCTTTAGCGGGTCCCTACGAGCAGTACTTC. It codes for CSVALAGPYEQYF.

The chain joins TRBV6-1 to TRBJ1-5, with unresolved D. The CDR3 spans 13 residues. V lost 4 bases and J 5 bases, leaving 9 bases between the germline ends. Germline V CDR1 and CDR2: MNHNS, SASEGT. As DNA, the CDR3 is TGTGCCAGCAGTGGAGGGCCTGATCAGCCCCAGCATTTT. Translation: CASSGGPDQPQHF.

This chain links TRBV4-2 with TRBJ2-5, with unresolved D. V lost 8 bases to trimming and J lost 2 bases, with 15 bases between them. The CDR3 has 14 residues. Germline lookup yields CDR1 LGHNA and CDR2 YNFKEQ. The CDR3: CASGFGRIQETQYF. The CDR3 DNA reads TGTGCCAGCGGCTTTGGGCGGATACAAGAGACCCAGTACTTC.

This chain connects TRBV4-1 to TRBJ1-2; D not certain. The V gene lost 1 base and the J gene lost 4 bases, with 13 bases spanning the gap. Per germline, CDR1 MGHRA and CDR2 YSYEKL. This CDR3 region has 15 residues. The CDR3 loop reads CASSQVPPGLYGYTF. The CDR3 DNA reads TGCGCCAGCAGCCAAGTCCCTCCAGGCCTCTATGGCTACACCTTC.